The next 32 T cell receptor beta chains were all read from a single sample in a study of T cell repertoires in cytomegalovirus infection. TCRdb re-analysed the reads in MiXCR, keeping a single row per CDR3 protein. The sample holds tens of thousands of distinct CDR3 sequences, under 4.5% seen once. The specimen sequenced was PBMCs. Receptors originate from a human donor in good health (CMV status not recorded). Some clones in this sample may be carry-over from other donors' samples.

This clonotype occurred a few times. This sequence joins TRBV7-2 and TRBJ1-2, with 8 bases matching TRBD1. Germline V gene sequence: CDR1 SGHTA, CDR2 FQGNSA. This CDR3 has 14 amino acids. Unmatched junction bases numbered 6, after V lost 6 bases and J lost 3 bases. CDR3 bases: TGTGCCAGCAGAAAGACAGGGGTTGACTATGGCTACACCTTC. It encodes CASRKTGVDYGYTF.

This clonotype was counted many times. The CDR3 bases are TGTGCCAGCAGTTCCTTCGCCGGGACAGGGACCTACGAGCAGTACTTC. It is translated as CASSSFAGTGTYEQYF. The chain couples TRBV27 to TRBJ2-7; 9 nucleotides line up with TRBD1. The junction had 9 bases not matched to a gene; V was cut back by 4 bases and J by 2 bases. CDR3 size: 16 residues. The V gene's germline CDR1 is MNHEY and CDR2 SMNVEV (reference sequence).

This clonotype occurred many times. The chain is built from TRBV4-2 and TRBJ2-7, with 9 bases lining up with TRBD1. The CDR3 totals 17 residues. J lost 6 bases, V lost 0 bases, and 12 bases had no gene match. The germline V gene encodes CDR1 LGHNA and CDR2 YNFKEQ. The CDR3 DNA is TGTGCCAGCAGCCAAGATTTAGCGGGTGGGACAGGGACCGAGCAGTACTTC. Translation: CASSQDLAGGTGTEQYF.

This clonotype was seen only a few times. The chain is built from TRBV28 and TRBJ1-5; D gene uncertain. The CDR3 runs 15 residues. V was shortened by 4 bases and J by 0 bases, with 10 bases between the two germline ends. CDR1 is MDHEN and CDR2 is SYDVKM in the germline V gene. Here the CDR3 reads CASSWLDYSNQPQHF. The CDR3 bases are TGTGCCAGCAGTTGGTTGGATTATAGCAATCAGCCCCAGCATTTT.

This clonotype has at least ten counts. The CDR3: CASGDSYNEQFF. The CDR3 DNA reads TGTGCCAGCGGGGACAGCTACAATGAGCAGTTCTTC. This chain links TRBV25-1 with TRBJ2-1; TRBD1 matches 7 bases. Germline V gene sequence: CDR1 MGHDK, CDR2 SYGVNS. The CDR3 runs to 12 residues. The V segment lost 8 bases and the J segment 3 bases; nucleotides outside the gene matches: 1.

Many counts were recorded for this clonotype. The chain is built from TRBV28 and TRBJ1-1, with 7 bases identical to TRBD1. Germline V CDR1 and CDR2: MDHEN, SYDVKM. Trimming removed 2 bases from V and 1 base from J; junction bases left unmatched: 4. This CDR3 contains 15 residues. The CDR3 sequence: CASSLRGQPNTEAFF. DNA for the CDR3: TGTGCCAGCAGTTTACGGGGACAGCCGAACACTGAAGCTTTCTTT.

The table lists this clonotype with many counts. J is TRBJ2-7 and V is TRBV7-2, with 8 positions matching TRBD2. Germline CDR1 and CDR2: SGHTA and FQGNSA. Trimming took 5 bases from V and 7 from J; bases not matched to a gene: 10. The CDR3 loop spans 14 amino acids. The CDR3 DNA follows: TGTGCCAGCAGCACCCTAGCGGGTACATGGGAGCAGTACTTC. Its protein product is CASSTLAGTWEQYF.

This clonotype was recorded at least ten times. The chain links TRBV12-5 to TRBJ1-5; D is unresolved. Germline values: CDR1 LGHNT, CDR2 FRNRAP. This CDR3 region has 14 residues. V gave up 1 base and J gave up 6 bases, with 10 bases separating them. CDR3 in amino acids: CASGLGQVGQPQHF. CDR3 coding DNA: TGTGCTAGTGGTTTGGGTCAGGTTGGTCAGCCCCAGCATTTT.

This clonotype has a count of ten or more. The chain joins TRBV12-3 or TRBV12-4 to TRBJ2-1; perhaps TRBD2 as D (7 bases). This CDR3 comprises 15 residues. V lost 3 bases to trimming and J lost 5 bases, with 14 bases between them. The CDR3 loop is CASSLFGGQDNEQFF. The CDR3 DNA follows: TGTGCCAGCAGTTTGTTCGGGGGGCAAGACAATGAGCAGTTCTTC.

This clonotype was seen many times. For the CDR3, the DNA is TGTGCCAGCAGCTTAGCCGACGGAGCCTACGAGCAGTACTTC. Translating gives CASSLADGAYEQYF. This chain connects TRBV11-2 to TRBJ2-7; D call uncertain. From germline, CDR1 is SGHAT and CDR2 FQNNGV. The CDR3 spans 14 residues. V lost 1 base to trimming and J lost 2 bases, with 9 bases between them.

The sample holds many counts of this clonotype. J is TRBJ2-1 and V is TRBV7-6; D unresolved. V lost 5 bases to trimming and J lost 6 bases, with 11 bases between them. The CDR3 contains 13 residues. Germline V gene data show CDR1 as SGHVS and CDR2 as FNYEAQ. CDR3 nucleotides: TGTGCCAGCAGCCCGTCGACTCTCAATGAGCAGTTCTTC. It is translated as CASSPSTLNEQFF.

This clonotype has a count of ten or more. The V gene is TRBV20-1, the J gene TRBJ2-7; tentative D call: TRBD2 (6 bases). Trimming pared 5 bases from V and 6 bases from J, leaving 17 bases between. The V gene's germline CDR1 is DFQATT and CDR2 SNEGSKA (reference sequence). This CDR3 is built from 13 residues. The CDR3 reads CSAPLGGPGEQYF. Written as DNA, the CDR3 is TGCAGTGCTCCCCTCGGAGGGCCGGGCGAGCAGTACTTC.

This clonotype appeared many times. V and J are TRBV7-9 and TRBJ2-1; D is ambiguous. The CDR3 has 17 residues. Germline V CDR1 and CDR2: SEHNR, FQNEAQ (reference sequence). V lost 1 base, J lost 3 bases, and 16 bases lay in between. The CDR3 here is CASSLDWVGLSYNEQFF. The DNA of the CDR3 is TGTGCCAGCAGCTTAGATTGGGTGGGATTGAGCTACAATGAGCAGTTCTTC.

This clonotype was picked up many times. The chain carries TRBV6-5 and TRBJ1-5; D is unclear. Germline-derived CDR1 and CDR2 are MNHEY and SVGAGI. CDR3 size: 15 residues. V lost 0 bases to trimming and J lost 5 bases, with 11 bases between them. The CDR3 DNA sequence: TGTGCCAGCAGTTACTCGTCGGGTGTGGATCAGCCCCAGCATTTT. It is translated as CASSYSSGVDQPQHF.

In its sample, this clonotype was seen many times. This chain joins TRBV11-2 and TRBJ2-5; D remains unclear. The ends were cut back, 5 bases at V and 5 bases at J, with 6 bases in the middle. The CDR3 loop spans 11 amino acids. CDR1 and CDR2 from the germline V gene are SGHAT and FQNNGV. The chain's CDR3 is CASSALETQYF. CDR3 DNA sequence: TGTGCCAGCAGCGCTTTGGAGACCCAGTACTTC.

This clonotype appeared many times. The V and J genes are TRBV7-2 and TRBJ2-7; D gene unclear. Trimming stripped 5 bases from V and 1 base from J, with 6 bases between. CDR3 size: 12 residues. Per germline, CDR1 SGHTA and CDR2 FQGNSA. The CDR3 loop is CASSQGSYEQYF. CDR3 DNA sequence: TGTGCCAGCAGCCAAGGTTCCTACGAGCAGTACTTC. Variable domain in full (rest from reference TRBV7-2 and TRBJ2-7): GAGVSQSPSNKVTEKGKDVELRCDPISGHTALYWYRQSLGQGLEFLIYFQGNSAPDKSGLPSDRFSAERTGGSVSTLTIQRTQQEDSAVYLCASSQGSYEQYFGPGTRLTVT.

Ten or more counts support this clonotype. The chain recombines TRBV19 with TRBJ2-7; D is perhaps TRBD1 (5 bases). There are 10 residues in the CDR3. Germline loops: CDR1 LNHDA, CDR2 SQIVND (reference sequence). The V end lost 10 bases, the J end lost 3 bases, and 7 bases lay between the germline ends. CDR3 coding DNA: TGTGCCATCGACAGCTACGAGCAGTACTTC. Residues: CAIDSYEQYF.

This clonotype was seen many times. V and J are TRBV2 and TRBJ2-6, with D uncertain. Germline values: CDR1 SNHLY, CDR2 FYNNEI. The V end lost 7 bases, the J end lost 0 bases, and 10 bases lay between the germline ends. There are 15 residues in the CDR3. The CDR3 DNA reads as TGTGCCAGCACAATGGCCTCCTCTGGGGCCAACGTCCTGACTTTC. It yields the protein CASTMASSGANVLTF.

As regards this clonotype: This sequence may be a read error, since a much larger clone differs from it by one base. The rearrangement links TRBV7-8 to TRBJ2-7; TRBD1 is a possible D gene (5 bases). Germline CDR1 is SGHVS and CDR2 is FQNEAQ. This CDR3 has 14 amino acids. The CDR3 sequence: CSSSLRGQFYEQYF. In DNA, the CDR3 is TGTTCCAGCAGCCTCCGTGGACAATTCTACGAGCAGTACTTC.

This clonotype was counted many times. The CDR3 nucleotides read TGTGCCAGGGGAGACGAGCAGTACTTC. Its translation: CARGDEQYF. This chain joins TRBV7-3 and TRBJ2-7; a weak D match, TRBD2 (5 bases). The CDR3 totals 9 residues. V was clipped by 9 bases and J by 5 bases, with 5 bases between them. Germline loops: CDR1 SGHTA, CDR2 FQGTGA.

This clonotype came up many times. The V gene is TRBV5-4, the J gene TRBJ1-2; no firm D call. CDR3 length: 13 amino acids. V lost 2 bases and J 8 bases, leaving 13 bases between the germline ends. Germline V gene sequence: CDR1 SGHNT, CDR2 YYREEE (reference sequence). CDR3 sequence reads: CASSFRTGGGYTF. CDR3 coding DNA: TGTGCCAGCAGCTTCCGGACCGGAGGGGGCTACACCTTC.

This clonotype was picked up many times. In DNA form, the CDR3 reads TGTGCCAGCAGCCCCTGGACACTCCGGGCGACCCAGTACTTC. Residues: CASSPWTLRATQYF. V and J are TRBV7-8 and TRBJ2-5; maybe TRBD1 (5 bases). The CDR3 is made up of 14 amino acids. Germline assignment: CDR1 SGHVS and CDR2 FQNEAQ. V lost 5 bases and J 7 bases, leaving 17 bases between the germline ends.

This clonotype has ten or more counts. The chain uses TRBV7-6 and TRBJ2-1; 7 bases agree with TRBD2. CDR3 length: 17 residues. The germline CDR1 and CDR2 sequences are SGHVS and FNYEAQ. Unmatched junction bases numbered 14, after V lost 0 bases and J lost 9 bases. Written as DNA, the CDR3 is TGTGCCAGCAGCTTAGCGTGGGCGGGAGTAGTCGGGGTTGAGCAGTTCTTC. It is translated as CASSLAWAGVVGVEQFF.

At least ten counts were recorded for this clonotype. V is TRBV7-2 and J is TRBJ2-5; weak D call: TRBD2 (6 bases). The CDR3 consists of 13 residues. Trimming stripped 11 bases from V and 2 bases from J, with 15 bases between. CDR1 and CDR2 from the germline V gene are SGHTA and FQGNSA. CDR3 sequence: CASGASAQETQYF. CDR3 in DNA: TGTGCCTCCGGGGCTAGCGCACAAGAGACCCAGTACTTC.

This clonotype occurred many times. The V gene is TRBV7-2, the J gene TRBJ1-2; D remains unclear. The CDR3 length is 16 residues. The germline V gene has CDR1 SGHTA and CDR2 FQGNSA. Between the trimmed V and J ends, which lost 3 bases and 3 bases, there was a span of 17 bases. The CDR3 region is CASSLADYRAYYGYTF. In DNA form, the CDR3 reads TGTGCCAGCAGCTTGGCGGACTATCGGGCCTACTATGGCTACACCTTC.

This clonotype was picked up many times. J is TRBJ1-6 and V is TRBV27; the D gene is possibly TRBD1 (5 bases). Between the trimmed V and J ends, which lost 4 bases and 7 bases, there was a span of 14 bases. CDR1 and CDR2 (germline): MNHEY, SMNVEV (reference sequence). The CDR3 contains 15 residues. CDR3 sequence (DNA): TGTGCCAGCAGTTCCCGGGGCCTCGGGAATTCACCCCTCCACTTT. This gives the protein CASSSRGLGNSPLHF.

This clonotype has a count of ten or more. V is TRBV7-2 and J is TRBJ2-7, with D perhaps TRBD1 (6 bases). V was pared by 3 bases and J by 2 bases, with 14 bases between. Germline V gene data show CDR1 as SGHTA and CDR2 as FQGNSA. The CDR3 contains 15 residues. Written as DNA, the CDR3 is TGTGCCAGCAGCTTCTCAGGGGCCGATCCCTACGAGCAGTACTTC. It codes for CASSFSGADPYEQYF.

This clonotype showed up many times. The chain links TRBV7-2 to TRBJ2-1; D ambiguous. With 4 bases removed from V and 1 base from J, the gap between germline ends came to 11 bases. This CDR3 has 15 amino acids. Germline loops: CDR1 SGHTA, CDR2 FQGNSA. The CDR3 loop is CASSSVRYSYNEQFF. In DNA, the CDR3 is TGTGCCAGCAGCTCAGTCCGATATTCCTACAATGAGCAGTTCTTC.

This clonotype was seen ten or more times. The V gene is TRBV6-2 or TRBV6-3, the J gene TRBJ2-7; D is undetermined. Germline-derived CDR1 and CDR2 are MNHEY and SVGEGT. There are 12 residues in the CDR3. Trimming removed 5 bases at V and 6 bases at J, with 11 bases between. This chain's CDR3 is CASSPTIGEQYF. CDR3 DNA sequence: TGTGCCAGCAGTCCCACGATAGGCGAGCAGTACTTC.

This clonotype was detected many times. The chain is built from TRBV12-3 or TRBV12-4 and TRBJ2-1; the D is unclear. The CDR3 loop spans 14 amino acids. The V end was cut by 2 bases, the J end by 10 bases, with 15 bases between. The chain's CDR3 is CASSLLPPEFEQFF. The CDR3 DNA sequence: TGTGCCAGCAGTTTACTGCCTCCCGAGTTCGAGCAGTTCTTC.

This clonotype has a count of ten or more. V gene TRBV7-2 combines with J gene TRBJ2-5, with 8 bases lining up with TRBD1. With V trimmed by 4 bases and J by 7 bases, 17 bases remained unmatched. CDR1 and CDR2 from the germline V gene are SGHTA and FQGNSA. CDR3 length equals 17 residues. The CDR3 DNA is TGTGCCAGCAGCTCCCTACGGGGCAGGGGGCGTGCGGTGACCCAGTACTTC. This sequence encodes CASSSLRGRGRAVTQYF.

This clonotype was seen repeatedly, ten times or more. J is TRBJ2-3 and V is TRBV7-2, with 10 bases identical to TRBD2. This CDR3 has 17 residues. V trimming: 3 bases; J trimming: 1 base; junction bases outside the gene matches: 7. The germline CDR1 and CDR2 sequences are SGHTA and FQGNSA. The CDR3 region has the DNA TGTGCCAGCAGCTTGGTCATGCTAGCGGGGGGCACAGATACGCAGTATTTT. Translation: CASSLVMLAGGTDTQYF.